This T cell receptor (beta chain) emerged from a study of graft-versus-host responses after intestinal transplantation. V lost 5 bases and J 2 bases, leaving 5 bases between the germline ends. Germline CDR1 and CDR2: PRHDT and FYEKMQ (reference sequence). The CDR3 covers 12 residues. Libraries were prepared by immunoSEQ multiplex PCR; TCRdb keeps only in-frame clonotypes and omits some of them. The sample yields some 23,000 clones, approximately 93% seen once. The genes are TRBV13 and TRBJ2-3, with D unresolved. The receptor's source is a human patient who received an intestinal transplant, so some T cells may come from the graft donor. The source was PBMCs, collected 156 days after intestinal transplant. CDR3 nucleotide sequence: TGTGCCAGCAGCCTATACACAGATACGCAGTATTTT. Its translation: CASSLYTDTQYF.